This T cell receptor beta chain was documented in a study of OX40 agonist ivuxolimab in advanced cancers. The CDR3 contains 15 residues. Germline CDR1 and CDR2: MNHEY and SMNVEV (reference sequence). V lost 1 base and J lost 2; bases outside the gene matches: 3. The data were produced by immunoSEQ multiplex PCR, yet TCRdb's version contains in-frame clones alone and is incomplete. The sample lists about 33,000 clones, over 65% seen once, with roughly 12% in the top ten. This rearrangement joins TRBV27 to TRBJ2-7; 9 nucleotides match TRBD2. This sequence was found in an adult with an advanced solid tumor such as melanoma, head and neck, liver or kidney cancer. The sample in question was CD4+ or CD8+ T cells sorted from blood, obtained in a trial of the OX40 agonist ivuxolimab. The CDR3 sequence: CASSLFGGGAYEQYF. In nucleotides, the CDR3 is TGTGCCAGCAGTTTATTTGGCGGGGGGGCCTACGAGCAGTACTTC.